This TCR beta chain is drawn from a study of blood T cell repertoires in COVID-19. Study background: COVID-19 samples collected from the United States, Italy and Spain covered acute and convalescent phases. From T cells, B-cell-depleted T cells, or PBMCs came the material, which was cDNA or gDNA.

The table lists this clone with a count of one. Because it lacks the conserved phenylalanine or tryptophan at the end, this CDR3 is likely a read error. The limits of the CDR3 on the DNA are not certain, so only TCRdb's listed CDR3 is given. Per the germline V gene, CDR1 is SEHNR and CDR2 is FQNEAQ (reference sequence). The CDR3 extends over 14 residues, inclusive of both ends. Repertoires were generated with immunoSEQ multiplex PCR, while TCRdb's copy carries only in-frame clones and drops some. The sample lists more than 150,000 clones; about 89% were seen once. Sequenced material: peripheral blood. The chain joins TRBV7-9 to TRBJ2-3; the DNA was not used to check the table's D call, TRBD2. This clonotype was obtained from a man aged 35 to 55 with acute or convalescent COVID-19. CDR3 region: CASSLGGAGLAGAM.